This T cell receptor (beta chain) emerged from a study of response to subunit inactivated influenza vaccine. MiXCR, run by TCRdb on the RT-PCR reads, gives a single entry per CDR3 protein. The sample has around 580,000 distinct CDR3 sequences, 12% seen once. CDR1 and CDR2 (germline): MNHNS, SASEGT. The CDR3 consists of 16 residues. Trimming stripped 0 bases from V and 3 bases from J, with 14 bases between. The sequence derives from a man aged 45-60 years who received an inactivated influenza vaccine. The sequencing used PBMCs from blood, collected on the day of vaccination. The V gene is TRBV6-1, the J gene TRBJ1-1, with a possible D match to TRBD1 (6 bases). For the CDR3, the DNA is TGTGCCAGCAGTGAAGCCGCCAGGGGCTGGTACACTGAAGCTTTCTTT. Residues: CASSEAARGWYTEAFF.